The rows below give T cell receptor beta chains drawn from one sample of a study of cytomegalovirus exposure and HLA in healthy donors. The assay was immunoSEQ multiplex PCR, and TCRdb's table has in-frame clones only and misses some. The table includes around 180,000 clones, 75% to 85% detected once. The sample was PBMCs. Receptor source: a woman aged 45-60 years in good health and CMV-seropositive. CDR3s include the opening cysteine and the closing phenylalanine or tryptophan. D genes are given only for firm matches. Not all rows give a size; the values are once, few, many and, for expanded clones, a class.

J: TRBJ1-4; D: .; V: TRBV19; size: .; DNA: TGTGCCAGTAGGAATAGGGGGACAAACAATAATGAAAAACTGTTTTTT; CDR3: CASRNRGTNNNEKLFF
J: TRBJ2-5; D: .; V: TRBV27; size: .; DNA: TGTGCCAGTGCCGCGGGGCAAGAGACCCAGTACTTC; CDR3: CASAAGQETQYF
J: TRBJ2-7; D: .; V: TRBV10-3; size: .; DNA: TGTGCCATCAGTGATTTCGACAGGCTTCAATACGAGCAGTACTTC; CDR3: CAISDFDRLQYEQYF
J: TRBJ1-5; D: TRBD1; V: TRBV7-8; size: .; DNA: TGTGCCAGCAGCTCCGGACAGGTTAGCAATCAGCCCCAGCATTTT; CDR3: CASSSGQVSNQPQHF
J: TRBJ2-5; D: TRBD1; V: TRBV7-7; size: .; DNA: TGTGCTAGCACCTACTCGACAGGGTACCAAGAGACCCAGTACTTC; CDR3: CASTYSTGYQETQYF
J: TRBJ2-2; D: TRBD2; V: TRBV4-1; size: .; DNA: TGCGCCAGCAGCCCCTTTGGACTAGCGGGGGCCACGAACACCGGGGAGCTGTTTTTT; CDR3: CASSPFGLAGATNTGELFF
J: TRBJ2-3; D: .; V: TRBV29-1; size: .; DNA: TGCAGCGTTCAGGGGTACAGGGTAATGGATACGCAGTATTTT; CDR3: CSVQGYRVMDTQYF
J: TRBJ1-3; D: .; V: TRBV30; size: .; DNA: TGTGCCTGGGGGCAGGGGATCATATATTTT; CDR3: CAWGQGIIYF
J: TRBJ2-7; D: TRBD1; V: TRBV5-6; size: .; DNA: TGTGCCAGCAGCTTAGGGGGACAGCAAGAGGAGCAGTACTTC; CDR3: CASSLGGQQEEQYF
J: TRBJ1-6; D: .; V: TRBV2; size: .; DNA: TGTGCCAGTCACGGGTCCTATAATTCACCCCTCCACTTT; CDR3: CASHGSYNSPLHF
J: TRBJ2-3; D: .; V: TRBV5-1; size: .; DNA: TGCGCCAGCAGGCGGACCGGGACATCGAATAATACGCAGTATTTT; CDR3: CASRRTGTSNNTQYF
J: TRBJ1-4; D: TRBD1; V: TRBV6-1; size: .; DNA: TGTGCCAGCACCCGGACAGGGTCAACTAATGAAAAACTGTTTTTT; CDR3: CASTRTGSTNEKLFF
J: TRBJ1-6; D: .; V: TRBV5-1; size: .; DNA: TGCGCCAGCAGCAACCGGGACAACTATAATTCACCCCTCCACTTT; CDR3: CASSNRDNYNSPLHF
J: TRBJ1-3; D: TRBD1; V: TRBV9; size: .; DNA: TGTGCCAGCAGCCCTGGGACAGTCTCTGGAAACACCATATATTTT; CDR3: CASSPGTVSGNTIYF
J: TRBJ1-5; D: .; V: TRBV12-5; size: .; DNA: TGTGCTAGTGACAGGGATAGCAATCGGCCCCAGCATTTT; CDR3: CASDRDSNRPQHF
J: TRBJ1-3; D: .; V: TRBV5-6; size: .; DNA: TGTGCCAGCAGCTTGATCGGATGGACAGCCTCTGGAAACACCATATATTTT; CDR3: CASSLIGWTASGNTIYF
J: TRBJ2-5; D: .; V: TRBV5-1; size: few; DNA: TGCGCCAGCAGCCCATCGACAGAAGTGGAGACCCAGTACTTC; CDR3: CASSPSTEVETQYF
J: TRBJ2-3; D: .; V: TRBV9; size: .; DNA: TGTGCCAGCAGTCCCCTTAGCACAGATACGCAGTATTTT; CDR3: CASSPLSTDTQYF
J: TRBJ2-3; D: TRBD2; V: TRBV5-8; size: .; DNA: TGTGCCAGCAGCCCAGGACTAGCGGGAGGGGATACGCAGTATTTT; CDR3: CASSPGLAGGDTQYF
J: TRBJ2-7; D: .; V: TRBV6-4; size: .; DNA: TGTGCCAGCAGGCCTACCTACTTCCAGGGCCTATACGAGCAGTACTTC; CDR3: CASRPTYFQGLYEQYF
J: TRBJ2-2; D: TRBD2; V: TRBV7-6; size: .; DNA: TGTGCCAGCAGCTTTGCCTGGGGGGGCACCGGGGAGCTGTTTTTT; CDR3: CASSFAWGGTGELFF
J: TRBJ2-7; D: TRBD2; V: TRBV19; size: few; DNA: TGTGCCAGTAGTATAAAAACTAGCGGGGGGTACGAGCAGTACTTC; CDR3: CASSIKTSGGYEQYF
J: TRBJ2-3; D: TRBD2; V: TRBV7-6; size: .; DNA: TGTGCCAGCAGCAACCCCATTCGGGGGGTTCAGGCAGATACGCAGTATTTT; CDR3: CASSNPIRGVQADTQYF
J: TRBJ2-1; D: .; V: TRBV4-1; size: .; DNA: TGCGCCAGCAGCCCCCAGGGGCGGGAGCAGTTCTTC; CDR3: CASSPQGREQFF
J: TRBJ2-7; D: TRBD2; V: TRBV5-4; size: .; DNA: TGTGCCAGCAGCTTCGGGCGGGAGGCCTACGAGCAGTACTTC; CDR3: CASSFGREAYEQYF
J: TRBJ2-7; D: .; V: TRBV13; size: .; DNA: TGTGCCAGCAGCTCCAGGGGTACCCTCTCCTACGAGCAGTACTTC; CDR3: CASSSRGTLSYEQYF
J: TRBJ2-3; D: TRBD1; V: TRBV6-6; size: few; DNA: TGTGCCAGCAGCCGCGATACAGGGACAGGGGCAGATACGCAGTATTTT; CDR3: CASSRDTGTGADTQYF
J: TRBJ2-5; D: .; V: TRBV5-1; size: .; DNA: TGCGCCAGCAGCTGGGACCGGGACATTCCCCAAGAGACCCAGTACTTC; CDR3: CASSWDRDIPQETQYF
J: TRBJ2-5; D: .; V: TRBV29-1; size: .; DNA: TGCAGCGTCGGGACACAAGAGACCCAGTACTTC; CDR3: CSVGTQETQYF
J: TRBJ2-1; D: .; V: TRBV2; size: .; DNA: TGTGCCAGCAGCCCTTCCCTGTATAATGAGCAGTTCTTC; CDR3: CASSPSLYNEQFF
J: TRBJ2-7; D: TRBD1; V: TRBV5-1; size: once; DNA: TGCGCCAGCAGCTTGGGACAGGGGGCGATCTACGAGCAGTACTTC; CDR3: CASSLGQGAIYEQYF
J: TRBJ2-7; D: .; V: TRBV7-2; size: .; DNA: TGTGCCAGCAGCGAGAGGAAAGAGCAGTACTTC; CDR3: CASSERKEQYF
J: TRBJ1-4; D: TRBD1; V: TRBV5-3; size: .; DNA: TGTGCCAGAAGCGGCCGGGACAGGGTTATTGAAAAACTGTTTTTT; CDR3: CARSGRDRVIEKLFF
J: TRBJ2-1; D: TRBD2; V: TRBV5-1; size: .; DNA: TGCGCCAGCAGCTTGGGTAGCGGGGGGGCCGGCAATGAGCAGTTCTTC; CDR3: CASSLGSGGAGNEQFF
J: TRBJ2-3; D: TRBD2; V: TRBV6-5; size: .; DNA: TGTGCCAGCAGTTCACGTAGCGGGGGGGGCACAGATACGCAGTATTTT; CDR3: CASSSRSGGGTDTQYF
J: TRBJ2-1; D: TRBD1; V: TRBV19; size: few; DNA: TGTGCCAGTAGTACCACCGGATCAGGGGGCGCGAAGAATGAGCAGTTCTTC; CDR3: CASSTTGSGGAKNEQFF
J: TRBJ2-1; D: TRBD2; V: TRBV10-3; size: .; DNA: TGTGCCATCGGGGGGGGACCACACAATGAGCAGTTCTTC; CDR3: CAIGGGPHNEQFF
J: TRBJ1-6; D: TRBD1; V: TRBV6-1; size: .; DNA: TGTGCCAGCAGTGAAGTGGGGGCAGGGGGTAATTCACCCCTCCACTTT; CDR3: CASSEVGAGGNSPLHF
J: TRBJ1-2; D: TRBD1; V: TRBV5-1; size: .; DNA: TGCGCCAGCAGCTTCGGGAGACAGGGGGCGGTTGGCTACACCTTC; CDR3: CASSFGRQGAVGYTF
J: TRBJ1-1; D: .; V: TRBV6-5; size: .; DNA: TGTGCCAGCAGCCTGGGACAGAACACTGAAGCTTTCTTT; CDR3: CASSLGQNTEAFF
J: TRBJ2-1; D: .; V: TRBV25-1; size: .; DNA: TGTGCCAGTAAGATGGAGAGCTCCTACAATGAGCAGTTCTTC; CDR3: CASKMESSYNEQFF
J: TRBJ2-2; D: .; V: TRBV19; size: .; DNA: TGTGCCAGTAGTATTTCCAGGGCCCACACCGGGGAGCTGTTTTTT; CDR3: CASSISRAHTGELFF
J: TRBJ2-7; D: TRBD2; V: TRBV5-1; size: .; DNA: TGCGCCAGCAGCTCTGCTAGCGGGGGGGCCTACGAGCAGTACTTC; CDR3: CASSSASGGAYEQYF
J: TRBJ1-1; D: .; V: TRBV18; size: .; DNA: TGTGCCAGCTCACCGAGGGACACTGAAGCTTTCTTT; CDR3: CASSPRDTEAFF
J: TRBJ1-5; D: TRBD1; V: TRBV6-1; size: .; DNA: TGTGCCAGCGGACAGGGCAGGGATCAGCCCCAGCATTTT; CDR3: CASGQGRDQPQHF